A single sample is the source of the 9 T cell receptor beta chains below, sequenced in a study of chronic HIV infection and antiretroviral therapy. TCRdb passed the 5' RACE reads through MiXCR, listing each CDR3 protein once. The sample records around 30,000 distinct CDR3 sequences, about 9.7% being singletons. Sequenced sample: peripheral blood. Source of these receptors: an adult who had HIV and had not received antiretroviral therapy, or was an uninfected healthy control (not recorded which).

In this sample, this clonotype turned up many times. The chain carries TRBV6-1 and TRBJ1-3; D is perhaps TRBD1 (6 bases). V was clipped by 3 bases and J by 0 bases, with 12 bases between them. This CDR3 has 16 residues. The germline gives CDR1 MNHNS, CDR2 SASEGT. The CDR3 spells CASSETGLSSGNTIYF. The DNA of the CDR3 is TGTGCCAGCAGTGAGACAGGATTATCCTCTGGAAACACCATATATTTT.

CDR3 nucleotide sequence: TGTGCCAGCAGTTTAACGGGAGTCACCGGGGAGCTGTTTTTT. Protein: CASSLTGVTGELFF. This chain connects TRBV27 to TRBJ2-2; perhaps TRBD2 as D (6 bases). The CDR3 loop spans 14 amino acids. V was trimmed by 2 bases and J by 4 bases, leaving 8 bases between them. Germline-derived CDR1 and CDR2 are MNHEY and SMNVEV (reference sequence).

V gene TRBV13 combines with J gene TRBJ1-6, with D unclear. V was clipped by 5 bases and J by 0 bases, with 11 bases between them. The CDR3 contains 16 residues. CDR1 is PRHDT, CDR2 FYEKMQ, per germline (reference sequence). CDR3 nucleotide sequence: TGTGCCAGCAGCCCACAATCAAGCTCCTATAATTCACCCCTCCACTTT. Translating gives CASSPQSSSYNSPLHF.

This sequence joins TRBV29-1 and TRBJ1-1; 9 bases are shared with TRBD1. With 7 bases clipped from V and 1 base from J, the junction kept 4 bases outside the gene matches. Germline V gene sequence: CDR1 SQVTM, CDR2 ANQGSEA. The CDR3 is 13 amino acids. The CDR3 nucleotides read TGCAGCGGGGGGACAGGGCCGAACACTGAAGCTTTCTTT. It translates to CSGGTGPNTEAFF. The variable domain in full, completed from reference TRBV29-1 and TRBJ1-1, reads SAVISQKPSRDICQRGTSLTIQCQVDSQVTMMFWYRQQPGQSLTLIATANQGSEATYESGFVIDKFPISRPNLTFSTLTVSNMSPEDSSIYLCSGGTGPNTEAFFGQGTRLTVV.

This clonotype is medium-sized. The chain links TRBV12-3 or TRBV12-4 to TRBJ2-3; D is undetermined. The CDR3 has 12 amino acids. V was trimmed by 5 bases and J by 2 bases, leaving 5 bases between them. The CDR3 sequence: CASSPDTDTQYF. Here the CDR3 DNA reads TGTGCCAGCAGTCCTGACACAGATACGCAGTATTTT.

On this clonotype itself: A read error may explain this, as a much larger clone is one base away. J is TRBJ2-5 and V is TRBV29-1, with a possible D match to TRBD2 (5 bases). Germline V gene lookup returns CDR1 SQVTM and CDR2 ANQGSEA. Deletions cut 3 bases from V and 3 bases from J, with 14 bases between. The CDR3 is made up of 14 amino acids. CDR3 residues: CSVDLQNSEETQYF. DNA for the CDR3: TGCAGCGTTGACTTGCAAAATAGCGAAGAGACCCAGTACTTC.

V and J are TRBV29-1 and TRBJ2-1; weak D call: TRBD2 (6 bases). V lost 2 bases, J lost 3 bases, and 11 bases lay in between. The germline V gene encodes CDR1 SQVTM and CDR2 ANQGSEA. The CDR3 totals 14 residues. CDR3 protein: CSVESGGSYNEQFF. The CDR3 DNA sequence: TGCAGCGTTGAATCCGGGGGAAGCTACAATGAGCAGTTCTTC.

This clonotype was picked up many times. The chain carries TRBV15 and TRBJ2-2; D is possibly TRBD1 (5 bases). This CDR3 contains 14 residues. The germline CDR1 and CDR2 sequences are LNHNV and YYDKDF (reference sequence). Trimming took off 4 bases at V and 4 bases at J, with 10 bases between the two ends. The CDR3 sequence: CATSTRGTTGELFF. DNA of the CDR3: TGTGCCACCAGCACTAGGGGTACCACCGGGGAGCTGTTTTTT.

This clonotype appeared many times. The gene calls are TRBV2 and TRBJ2-7, with 7 nucleotides matching TRBD2. V lost 7 bases, J lost 6 bases, and 15 bases stayed unmatched. Per germline, CDR1 SNHLY and CDR2 FYNNEI. There are 15 residues in the CDR3. CDR3 DNA: TGTGCCAGCAACAAGAACCGGGACTATCAGCTCGAGCAGTACTTC. Protein sequence: CASNKNRDYQLEQYF.